A single sample gave rise to the 28 T cell receptor beta chains below, sequenced in a study of sequential checkpoint blockade in melanoma. The assay was immunoSEQ multiplex PCR, and TCRdb's table has in-frame clones only and misses some. This sample carries about 37,000 clones, 30% to 35% of them seen once, and the ten largest clones take approximately 1.5%. Noted treatment: randomized to nivolumab then ipilimumab (arm A) or the reverse (arm B). The sample here was tumor tissue (inferred from file names), taken from a patient given nivolumab and ipilimumab in sequence. The source is a human donor with melanoma.

This chain connects TRBV12-5 to TRBJ2-4; 11 nucleotides line up with TRBD1. Germline V gives CDR1 LGHNT, CDR2 FRNRAP. The CDR3 length is 16 residues. J lost 1 base, V lost 5 bases, and 4 bases had no gene match. The CDR3 reads CASGPGQGAAKNIQYF. CDR3 nucleotides: TGTGCTAGTGGTCCCGGACAGGGGGCTGCCAAAAACATTCAGTACTTC.

This clone was observed a handful of times. V is TRBV6-8 and J is TRBJ2-1, with 9 bases fitting TRBD2. This CDR3 is built from 16 residues. Germline V gene data show CDR1 as MNHGY and CDR2 as SAAAGT. V was clipped by 6 bases and J by 3 bases; unmatched bases: 9. CDR3 coding DNA: TGTGCCAGCAGCCCTCTAAGGACTAGCGTCTACAATGAGCAGTTCTTC. This translates into CASSPLRTSVYNEQFF.

The chain is built from TRBV19 and TRBJ2-7; D may be TRBD2 (5 bases). In germline, CDR1 is LNHDA, CDR2 SQIVND (reference sequence). CDR3 length: 15 amino acids. Deletions cut 5 bases from V and 0 bases from J, with 14 bases between. CDR3 region: CASSALGESSYEQYF. DNA of the CDR3: TGTGCCAGTAGTGCCCTGGGAGAGTCCTCCTACGAGCAGTACTTC.

In its sample, this clone was seen a few times. This chain links TRBV28 with TRBJ1-2; no clear D gene. There are 14 residues in the CDR3. V dropped 4 bases and J dropped 8 bases, with 17 bases sitting between them. Germline values: CDR1 MDHEN, CDR2 SYDVKM. The CDR3 region has the DNA TGTGCCAGCAGTTACGGACCCACACCATACGGCTACACCTTC. Translating it yields CASSYGPTPYGYTF.

This sequence joins TRBV30 and TRBJ1-5; 9 bases map to TRBD1. Germline V CDR1 and CDR2: GTSNPN, SVGIG (reference sequence). Unmatched junction bases numbered 8, after V lost 1 base and J lost 7 bases. The CDR3 is made up of 15 amino acids. CDR3 DNA: TGTGCCTGGAGTGACGGACAGGGGTTGGACCAGCCCCAGCATTTT. This codes for CAWSDGQGLDQPQHF.

The rearrangement joins TRBV5-1 to TRBJ2-2; the match to TRBD2 covers 9 bases. This CDR3 has 17 amino acids. Germline CDR1 is SGHRS and CDR2 is YFSETQ. Unmatched junction bases numbered 9, after V lost 0 bases and J lost 6 bases. The CDR3 is CASSLGWGLATAGELFF. The CDR3 region has the DNA TGCGCCAGCAGCTTGGGTTGGGGACTAGCTACCGCCGGGGAGCTGTTTTTT.

This clone has more than one count but fewer than ten. The V call is TRBV19, the J call TRBJ1-1; possible D gene TRBD1, 6 bases. With 3 bases removed from V and 1 base from J, the gap between germline ends came to 12 bases. CDR1 and CDR2 (germline): LNHDA, SQIVND (reference sequence). This CDR3 is built from 15 residues. The DNA of the CDR3 is TGTGCCAGTAGTATGCCCCAGACAGGGAACACTGAAGCTTTCTTT. This gives the protein CASSMPQTGNTEAFF.

This chain connects TRBV30 to TRBJ1-4; possible D gene TRBD1, 5 bases. The CDR3 runs 11 residues. Trimming left V 1 base short and J 14 bases short, with 11 bases between. Germline-derived CDR1 and CDR2 are GTSNPN and SVGIG (reference sequence). CDR3 amino acids: CAWSGPQGLFF. CDR3 coding DNA: TGTGCCTGGAGTGGGCCTCAGGGTCTGTTTTTT.

This chain's CDR3 is CASSMTGLNEKLFF. The CDR3 DNA is TGCGCCAGCTCAATGACAGGGCTTAATGAAAAACTGTTTTTT. The genes are TRBV5-1 and TRBJ1-4, with 7 nucleotides matching TRBD1. The CDR3 consists of 14 residues. Germline V gene lookup returns CDR1 SGHRS and CDR2 YFSETQ. The V gene end was trimmed by 7 bases and the J gene end by 4 bases; junction bases not matched to a gene: 7.

This clone has a count of ten or more. The chain couples TRBV11-3 to TRBJ2-7; D might be TRBD2 (5 bases). The germline V gene encodes CDR1 SGHNT and CDR2 YENEEA. The V end was cut by 4 bases, the J end by 7 bases, with 17 bases between. This CDR3 has 14 residues. In DNA form, the CDR3 reads TGTGCCAGCAGCTCTGCCGGGGAGCGGCGTGAGCAGTACTTC. Encoded protein: CASSSAGERREQYF.

This sequence joins TRBV6-8 and TRBJ2-5; D not certain. There are 14 residues in the CDR3. Trimming removed 6 bases at V and 2 bases at J, with 13 bases between. The germline V gene has CDR1 MNHGY and CDR2 SAAAGT. The CDR3 reads CASSLLGIQETQYF. For the CDR3, the DNA is TGTGCCAGCAGCCTCCTAGGGATACAAGAGACCCAGTACTTC.

This sequence joins TRBV11-3 and TRBJ2-2; D gene ambiguous. The V and J ends lost 4 bases and 6 bases respectively, with 12 bases between them. CDR1 and CDR2 (germline): SGHNT, YENEEA. The CDR3 extends over 14 amino acids. The CDR3, as DNA: TGTGCCAGCAGCTCCATCACCGGGTCCGGGGAGCTGTTTTTT. Protein: CASSSITGSGELFF.

This sequence joins TRBV6-8 and TRBJ1-1; D is possibly TRBD1 (5 bases). The V end was cut by 10 bases, the J end by 0 bases, with 18 bases between. The germline gives CDR1 MNHGY, CDR2 SAAAGT. The CDR3 contains 15 residues. The CDR3 protein is CAISADRSMNTEAFF. CDR3 sequence (DNA): TGTGCCATCAGCGCTGACAGATCCATGAACACTGAAGCTTTCTTT.

The V and J genes are TRBV19 and TRBJ1-2; D uncertain. V lost 5 bases and J 4 bases, leaving 11 bases between the germline ends. CDR1 LNHDA and CDR2 SQIVND come from the germline V gene (reference sequence). This CDR3 is built from 13 residues. The DNA of the CDR3 is TGTGCCAGTAGTCTCGGGCGTACCTATGGCTACACCTTC. It encodes CASSLGRTYGYTF.

This chain connects TRBV11-3 to TRBJ2-1; D possibly uses TRBD1 or TRBD2 (6 bases each). V was shortened by 3 bases and J by 0 bases, with 24 bases between the two germline ends. The germline V gene has CDR1 SGHNT and CDR2 YENEEA. This CDR3 comprises 20 residues. The CDR3 nucleotides read TGTGCCAGCAGCTTCCCCCAGGAATCGGGGGCGTCTAGCTCCTACAATGAGCAGTTCTTC. This gives the protein CASSFPQESGASSSYNEQFF.

This chain uses TRBV28 with TRBJ2-7; D might be TRBD2 (6 bases). The CDR3 has 16 amino acids. Germline V gene data show CDR1 as MDHEN and CDR2 as SYDVKM. Trimming shortened V by 3 bases and J by 3 bases, and 18 bases separated the two germline ends. CDR3 sequence (DNA): TGTGCCAGCAGTTTTAAGGTTGGGAGGAACAACTACGAGCAGTACTTC. This gives the protein CASSFKVGRNNYEQYF.

This chain connects TRBV19 to TRBJ2-4; 12 nucleotides align to TRBD2. V was pared by 5 bases and J by 0 bases, with 14 bases of the junction left unmatched. From germline, CDR1 is LNHDA and CDR2 SQIVND (reference sequence). The CDR3 loop spans 20 amino acids. For the CDR3, the DNA is TGTGCCAGTAGTCCATCTAGCGGGGGGGCCGTTTCACTAGCCAAAAACATTCAGTACTTC. Translating gives CASSPSSGGAVSLAKNIQYF.

This rearrangement joins TRBV28 to TRBJ2-1, with 12 bases identical to TRBD2. This CDR3 spans 18 amino acids. CDR1 and CDR2 from the germline V gene are MDHEN and SYDVKM. With V trimmed by 3 bases and J by 6 bases, 12 bases remained unmatched. The CDR3 region is CASSFPGLTSGGPNEQFF. CDR3 nucleotide sequence: TGTGCCAGCAGTTTTCCGGGTCTGACTAGCGGGGGCCCCAATGAGCAGTTCTTC.

The table lists this clone with many counts. V usage is TRBV6-8 and J usage is TRBJ1-4; 10 positions match TRBD1. This CDR3 has 17 residues. V shed 7 bases and J 2 bases; nucleotides not matched to a gene: 10. Germline CDR1 is MNHGY and CDR2 is SAAAGT. This CDR3 reads CASTPGQGGLTNEKLFF. DNA for the CDR3: TGTGCCAGCACCCCCGGACAGGGGGGCCTCACTAATGAAAAACTGTTTTTT.

The J gene is TRBJ1-1, the V gene TRBV28; D perhaps matches TRBD1 (6 bases). The V end was cut by 8 bases, the J end by 1 base, with 17 bases between. The CDR3 is 15 amino acids. CDR1 is MDHEN, CDR2 SYDVKM, per germline. CDR3 DNA sequence: TGTGCCAGCGAGTCGCAGGGGTCGTCGAACACTGAAGCTTTCTTT. Protein sequence: CASESQGSSNTEAFF. Based on the CDR3 plus reference TRBV28 and TRBJ1-1, the full variable domain is DVKVTQSSRYLVKRTGEKVFLECVQDMDHENMFWYRQDPGLGLRLIYFSYDVKMKEKGDIPEGYSVSREKKERFSLILESASTNQTSMYLCASESQGSSNTEAFFGQGTRLTVV.

The gene calls are TRBV18 and TRBJ1-2, with unresolved D. Trimming stripped 1 base from V and 0 bases from J, with 3 bases between. Germline V lookup: CDR1 KGHSH, CDR2 LQKENI. CDR3 length equals 13 residues. Written as DNA, the CDR3 is TGTGCCAGCTCACCACAAGCTAACTATGGCTACACCTTC. Its protein is CASSPQANYGYTF.

This rearrangement joins TRBV19 to TRBJ1-1; tentative D call: TRBD1 (6 bases). The CDR3 runs 15 residues. The V and J ends lost 5 bases and 4 bases respectively, with 17 bases between them. Germline-derived CDR1 and CDR2 are LNHDA and SQIVND (reference sequence). This chain's CDR3 is CASSLLGGRGTEAFF. The DNA for the CDR3 is TGTGCCAGTAGTCTTCTGGGGGGCCGAGGCACTGAAGCTTTCTTT.

This clone came up many times. The genes are TRBV11-3 and TRBJ1-1; D ambiguous. The germline V gene has CDR1 SGHNT and CDR2 YENEEA. Trimming stripped 3 bases from V and 0 bases from J, with 8 bases between. The CDR3 sequence is 14 residues long. The CDR3 DNA follows: TGTGCCAGCAGCTTTGGACGGCTGAACACTGAAGCTTTCTTT. Translating gives CASSFGRLNTEAFF.

This clone showed up just a few times. V is TRBV4-1 and J is TRBJ1-2; no clear D gene. The CDR3 loop spans 17 amino acids. The V and J ends lost 1 base and 0 bases respectively, with 15 bases between them. Germline assignment: CDR1 MGHRA and CDR2 YSYEKL. The CDR3 DNA is TGCGCCAGCAGCCAAGGTTCGTCAATCGAGACTAACTATGGCTACACCTTC. Its protein is CASSQGSSIETNYGYTF.

The V and J genes are TRBV28 and TRBJ2-7, with D tentatively TRBD1 or TRBD2 (5 bases each). This CDR3 is built from 16 residues. With 3 bases removed from V and 2 bases from J, the gap between germline ends came to 17 bases. CDR1 MDHEN and CDR2 SYDVKM come from the germline V gene. The chain's CDR3 is CASSFSPGHGTYEQYF. DNA for the CDR3: TGTGCCAGCAGTTTCTCTCCGGGGCATGGTACCTACGAGCAGTACTTC.

This clone was counted a few times. The chain recombines TRBV28 with TRBJ1-2; no clear D. This CDR3 contains 14 residues. The germline gives CDR1 MDHEN, CDR2 SYDVKM. Deletions cut 8 bases from V and 0 bases from J, with 13 bases between. In nucleotides, the CDR3 is TGTGCCAGCGTTGGAGCAGAAGCTAACTATGGCTACACCTTC. This sequence encodes CASVGAEANYGYTF.

Only a few counts were recorded for this clone. The rearrangement uses TRBV11-3 and TRBJ2-2; tentatively, D is TRBD1 (5 bases). The V end was cut by 5 bases, the J end by 1 base, with 11 bases between. CDR1 is SGHNT and CDR2 is YENEEA in the germline V gene. The CDR3 totals 15 residues. The CDR3 is CASSPTDLNTGELFF. The CDR3 DNA reads TGTGCCAGCAGCCCGACAGATCTGAACACCGGGGAGCTGTTTTTT.

This clone came up a few times. Compared with germline, one end of the junction differs, possibly owing to a read error. The gene calls are TRBV4-1 and TRBJ2-3; 9 bases are a match to TRBD2. The CDR3 is made up of 17 amino acids. CDR1 is MGHRA, CDR2 YSYEKL, per germline. CDR3 amino acids: CTSSLQGGLALPDTQYF. CDR3 bases: TGCACCAGCAGCCTGCAGGGCGGACTAGCGCTACCAGATACGCAGTATTTT.